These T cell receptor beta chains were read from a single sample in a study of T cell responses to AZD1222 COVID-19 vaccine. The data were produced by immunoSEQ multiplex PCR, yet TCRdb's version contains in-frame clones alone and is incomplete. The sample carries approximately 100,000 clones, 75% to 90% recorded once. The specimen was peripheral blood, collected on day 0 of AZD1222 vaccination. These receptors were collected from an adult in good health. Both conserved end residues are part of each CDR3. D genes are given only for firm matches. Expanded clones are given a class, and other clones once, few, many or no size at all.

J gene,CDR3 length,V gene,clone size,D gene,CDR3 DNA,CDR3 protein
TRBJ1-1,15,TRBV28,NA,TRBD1,TGTGCCAGCAGTAGTACAGGGGGCGCGAACACTGAAGCTTTCTTT,CASSSTGGANTEAFF
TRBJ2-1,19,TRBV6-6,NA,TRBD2,TGTGCCAGCAGTCAATCGTCGGGACTAGCGGGAGGGGTATACAATGAGCAGTTCTTC,CASSQSSGLAGGVYNEQFF
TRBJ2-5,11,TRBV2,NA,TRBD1,TGTGCCAGAGACAGGGAGGAGACCCAGTACTTC,CARDREETQYF
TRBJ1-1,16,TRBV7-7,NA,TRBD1,TGTGCTAGCAGCTTACACGGGACAGGCGTGAACACTGAAGCTTTCTTT,CASSLHGTGVNTEAFF
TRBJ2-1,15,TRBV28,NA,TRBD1,TGTGCCAGCTGCCTAGCCGGGACAGGGGGCGGTGAGCAGTTCTTC,CASCLAGTGGGEQFF
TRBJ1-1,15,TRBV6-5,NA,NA,TGTGCCAGCAATTCAGGGGCGGTCGTGAACACTGAAGCTTTCTTT,CASNSGAVVNTEAFF
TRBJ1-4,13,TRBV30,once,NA,TGTGCCTGGAGTGAACGGACCAATGAAAAACTGTTTTTT,CAWSERTNEKLFF
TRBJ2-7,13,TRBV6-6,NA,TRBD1,TGTGCCAGCAGTTACTTTACAGGGGACGAGCAGTACTTC,CASSYFTGDEQYF
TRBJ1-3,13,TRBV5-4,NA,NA,TGTGCCAGCAGCCCGTCGTTAGGAAACACCATATATTTT,CASSPSLGNTIYF
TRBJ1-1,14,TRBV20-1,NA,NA,TGCAGTGCCAGTAGGGCCAGGGAAGGCACTGAAGCTTTCTTT,CSASRAREGTEAFF
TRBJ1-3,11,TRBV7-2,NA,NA,TGTGCCAGCAGCCGGGGAAACACCATATATTTT,CASSRGNTIYF
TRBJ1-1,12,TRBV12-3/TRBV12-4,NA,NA,TGTGCCAGCAGTCTTTCAGGATATGAAGCTTTCTTT,CASSLSGYEAFF
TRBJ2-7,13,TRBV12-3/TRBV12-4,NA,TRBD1,TGTGCCGGCGGGGACAGGGGGTCCTACGAGCAGTACTTC,CAGGDRGSYEQYF
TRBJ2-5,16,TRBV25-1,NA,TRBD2,TGTGCCAGCAGTGGCGGGACTAGCGGGTACAGGCAGACCCAGTACTTC,CASSGGTSGYRQTQYF
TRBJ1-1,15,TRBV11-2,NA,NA,TGTGCCAGCAGCTTAGTTTCCGCTTTGAACACTGAAGCTTTCTTT,CASSLVSALNTEAFF
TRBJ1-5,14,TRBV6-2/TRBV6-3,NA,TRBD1,TGTGCCAGCAGTTACGGGACAGTTAATCAGCCCCAGCATTTT,CASSYGTVNQPQHF
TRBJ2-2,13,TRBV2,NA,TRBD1,TGTGCCAGCGGACAGGGGAACACCGGGGAGCTGTTTTTT,CASGQGNTGELFF
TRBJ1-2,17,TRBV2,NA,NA,TGTGCCAGCAGTGAACGTATTCTCCACGGGCGGAACTATGGCTACACCTTC,CASSERILHGRNYGYTF
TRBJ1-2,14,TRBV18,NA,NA,TGTGCCAGCTCACCAGGCCCAATGAGGGATGGCTACACCTTC,CASSPGPMRDGYTF
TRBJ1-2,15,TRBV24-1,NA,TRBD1,TGTGCCACCAGTGGTGCCGGGACAGGGATTAGCGGCTACACCTTC,CATSGAGTGISGYTF
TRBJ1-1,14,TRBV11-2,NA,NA,TGTGCCAGCAGCTTAGGAGGGGCAGGGGAGGGCGCTTTCTTT,CASSLGGAGEGAFF
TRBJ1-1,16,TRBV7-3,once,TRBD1,TGTGCCAGCAGCTTAATAGGGACAGGGGGCAACACTGAAGCTTTCTTT,CASSLIGTGGNTEAFF
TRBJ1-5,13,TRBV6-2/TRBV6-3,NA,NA,TGTGCCAGCAGTTACCCAAGCAATCAGCCCCAGCATTTT,CASSYPSNQPQHF
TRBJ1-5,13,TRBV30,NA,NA,TGTGCCTGGAGTCCGAGTAGCAATCAGCCCCAGCATTTT,CAWSPSSNQPQHF
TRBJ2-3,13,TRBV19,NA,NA,TGTGCCAGTAACCGGCCCCAGGAGGATACGCAGTATTTT,CASNRPQEDTQYF
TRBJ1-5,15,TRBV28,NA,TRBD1,TGTGCCAGCAGTTCTTCCAGGGGGCGAATTCAGCCCCAGCATTTT,CASSSSRGRIQPQHF
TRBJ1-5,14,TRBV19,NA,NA,TGTGCCAGTAGTATAAAAGGGAGGCGTCAGCCCCAGCATTTT,CASSIKGRRQPQHF
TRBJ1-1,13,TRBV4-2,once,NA,TGTGCCAGCAGCTTCAGGGACTACACTGAAGCTTTCTTT,CASSFRDYTEAFF
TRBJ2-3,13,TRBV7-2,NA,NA,TGTGCCAGCCCCGGCGACCGCGAAGATACGCAGTATTTT,CASPGDREDTQYF
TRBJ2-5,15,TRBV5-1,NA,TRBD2,TGCGCCAGCAGCCGCTGGCCGGGAGGGCAAGAGACCCAGTACTTC,CASSRWPGGQETQYF
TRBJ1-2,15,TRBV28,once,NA,TGTGCCAGCAGTATAGGAGGGGGGGCGCTCTATGGCTACACCTTC,CASSIGGGALYGYTF
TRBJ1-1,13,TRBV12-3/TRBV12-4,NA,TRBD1,TGTGCCAGCACCTGGACAGGGTGGCGCGGAGCTTTCTTT,CASTWTGWRGAFF
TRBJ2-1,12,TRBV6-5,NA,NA,TGTGCCAGCAGTTACCTCGGTTATGAGCAGTTCTTC,CASSYLGYEQFF
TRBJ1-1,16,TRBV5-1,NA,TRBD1,TGCGCCAGCACCTTAACGACAGGGCTAATGAACACTGAAGCTTTCTTT,CASTLTTGLMNTEAFF
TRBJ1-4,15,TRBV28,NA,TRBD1,TGTGCCAGCACTCCCGGAGGACAGGGGAGTGAAAAACTGTTTTTT,CASTPGGQGSEKLFF
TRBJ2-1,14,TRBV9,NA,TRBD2,TGTGCCAGCAGCGCAGCGGGAGGGAACAATGAGCAGTTCTTC,CASSAAGGNNEQFF
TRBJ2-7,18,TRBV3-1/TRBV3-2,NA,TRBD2,TGTGCCAGCAGCCAAGAGGGGTCTAGCGGGACCCAATCCGCCGAGCAGTACTTC,CASSQEGSSGTQSAEQYF
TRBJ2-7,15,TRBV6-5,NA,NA,TGTGCCAGCAGTTTGTACCCGGACAGTTACTACGAGCAGTACTTC,CASSLYPDSYYEQYF
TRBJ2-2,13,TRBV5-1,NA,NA,TGCGCCAGCAGCTTGGGCGGTACCGGGGAGCTGTTTTTT,CASSLGGTGELFF
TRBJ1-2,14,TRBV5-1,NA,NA,TGCGCCAGCAGCTTGGGGTCTTTTCGGAATGGCTACACCTTC,CASSLGSFRNGYTF
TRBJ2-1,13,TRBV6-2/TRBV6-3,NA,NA,TGTGCCACCAGCGTTCAAGGAGTGAATGAGCAGTTCTTC,CATSVQGVNEQFF
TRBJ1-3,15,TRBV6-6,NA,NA,TGTGCCAGCGAGACCCACAGCTACTCTGGAAACACCATATATTTT,CASETHSYSGNTIYF
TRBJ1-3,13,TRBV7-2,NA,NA,TGTGCCAGCAGCGGACGGCCCGAAGCGACCATATATTTT,CASSGRPEATIYF
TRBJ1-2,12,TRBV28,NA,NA,TGTGCCAGCAGTTCCTGGGACACTAACTACACCTTC,CASSSWDTNYTF
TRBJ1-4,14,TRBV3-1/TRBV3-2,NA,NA,TGTGCCAGCAGCGAGACAGCAACTAATGAAAAACTGTTTTTT,CASSETATNEKLFF
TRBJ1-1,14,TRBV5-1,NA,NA,TGCGCCAGCAGCTTGCGCAGATTGAACACTGAAGCTTTCTTT,CASSLRRLNTEAFF
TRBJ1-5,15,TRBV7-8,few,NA,TGTGCCAGCAGCTCTCGGACAGCTAGCAATCAGCCCCAGCATTTT,CASSSRTASNQPQHF
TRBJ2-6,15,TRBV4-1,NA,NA,TGCGCCAGCACCCTCCAGGGGAACGGGGCCAACGTCCTGACTTTC,CASTLQGNGANVLTF
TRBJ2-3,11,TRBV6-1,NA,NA,TGTGCCAGCAGTGAAGGATATACGCAGTATTTT,CASSEGYTQYF
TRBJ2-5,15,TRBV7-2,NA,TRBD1,TGTGCCAGCAGCGTACACTCCGCAGGGGGAGAGACCCAGTACTTC,CASSVHSAGGETQYF
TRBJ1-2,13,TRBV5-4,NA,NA,TGTGCCAGCAGCTCGTACGAGGGCAGTGGCTACACCTTC,CASSSYEGSGYTF
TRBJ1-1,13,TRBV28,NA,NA,TGTGCCAGCAGTTCCGGGGGGAACACTGAAGCTTTCTTT,CASSSGGNTEAFF
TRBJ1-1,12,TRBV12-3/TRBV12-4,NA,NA,TGTGCCAGCAGTTTCAGGGGTGCCGAAGCTTTCTTT,CASSFRGAEAFF
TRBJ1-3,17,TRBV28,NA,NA,TGTGCCAGCAGTTCAAGCGGTTGGGGAAGCTCTGGAAACACCATATATTTT,CASSSSGWGSSGNTIYF
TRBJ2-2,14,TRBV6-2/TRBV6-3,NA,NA,TGTGCCAGCAGTTTGGGGGGAAACACCGGGGAGCTGTTTTTT,CASSLGGNTGELFF
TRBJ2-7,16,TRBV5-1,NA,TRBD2,TGCGCCAGCAGCGGTGACGGGACTAGCGGGAGAAGCGAGCAGTACTTC,CASSGDGTSGRSEQYF
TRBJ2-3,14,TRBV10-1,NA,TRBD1,TGCGCCAGCGGGGACAGGGGACCCACAGATACGCAGTATTTT,CASGDRGPTDTQYF
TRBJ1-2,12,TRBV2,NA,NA,TGTGCCAGCAGGGCCGTGGGTGGAGGCTACACCTTC,CASRAVGGGYTF
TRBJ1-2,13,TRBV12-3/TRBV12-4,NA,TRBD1,TGTGCCAGCAGTTTAGAGCAGGGGGCAGGCTACACCTTC,CASSLEQGAGYTF